This T cell receptor beta chain comes out of a study of T cell responses to AZD1222 COVID-19 vaccine. Losses at the gene ends were 5 bases for V and 4 bases for J; bases not matched to a gene: 11. Germline CDR1 SEHNR, CDR2 FQNEAQ (reference sequence). This CDR3 spans 16 amino acids. Clones were read by immunoSEQ multiplex PCR, and TCRdb kept only the in-frame ones, dropping some. The data hold about 82,000 clones, with around nine tenths observed a single time. This TCR came from an adult who received the AZD1222 COVID-19 vaccine. The sequencing here drew on peripheral blood, taken 28 days after the second AZD1222 dose. V is TRBV7-9 and J is TRBJ1-1, with TRBD1 matching over 9 bases. DNA of the CDR3: TGTGCCAGCAGCATGACCCGGACAGGGGCGGGCACTGAAGCTTTCTTT. Its translation is CASSMTRTGAGTEAFF.